This TCR beta chain was found in a study of T-cell reconstitution after alpha-beta-depleted transplantation in children. Overall study results and limits: The study reportedly traced alpha-beta T cells about two months after transplant to several hundred expanded graft clones. High day-60 TCRbeta diversity in some patients came from surviving recipient T cells and thymic progenitors.

This clonotype was seen at least ten times. Its specificity is not known. For TCRbeta, the library was prepared with unique molecular identifiers. TCRdb reprocessed the PCR reads with MiXCR, giving one entry per CDR3 protein. The sample holds 200,000 to 250,000 distinct CDR3 sequences, approximately 8% seen once. Trimming pared 5 bases from V and 5 bases from J, leaving 14 bases between. The CDR3 loop spans 14 amino acids. Germline CDR1 is SGHTA and CDR2 is FQGNSA. The sequences come from PBMCs, mostly from graft donor cells, collected 180 days after TCRalphabeta/CD19-depleted stem cell transplant. The J gene is TRBJ2-3, the V gene TRBV7-2; D is uncertain. The clonotype comes from a male patient between 10 and 17 years old who had a stem cell transplant for acute lymphoblastic leukemia, so the T cells may come from the graft donor. CDR3 sequence: CASSSPGVRDTQYF. CDR3 DNA sequence: TGTGCCAGCAGCAGCCCAGGAGTGAGAGATACGCAGTATTTT.